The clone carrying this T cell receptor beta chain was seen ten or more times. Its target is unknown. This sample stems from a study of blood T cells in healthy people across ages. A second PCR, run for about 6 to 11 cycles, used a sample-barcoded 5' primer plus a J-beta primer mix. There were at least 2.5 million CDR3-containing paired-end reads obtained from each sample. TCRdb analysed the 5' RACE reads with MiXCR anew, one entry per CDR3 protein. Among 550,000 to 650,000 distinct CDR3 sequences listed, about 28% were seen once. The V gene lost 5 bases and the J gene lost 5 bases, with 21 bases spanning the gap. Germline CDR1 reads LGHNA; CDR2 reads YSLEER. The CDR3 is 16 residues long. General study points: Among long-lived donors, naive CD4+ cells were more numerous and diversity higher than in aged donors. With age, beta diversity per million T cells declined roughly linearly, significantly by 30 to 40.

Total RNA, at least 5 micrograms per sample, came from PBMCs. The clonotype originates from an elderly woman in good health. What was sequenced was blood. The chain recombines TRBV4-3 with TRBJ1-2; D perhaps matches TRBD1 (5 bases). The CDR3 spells CASSLARDGGLYGYTF. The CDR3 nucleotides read TGCGCCAGCAGCTTGGCTCGAGACGGGGGTTTATATGGCTACACCTTC.